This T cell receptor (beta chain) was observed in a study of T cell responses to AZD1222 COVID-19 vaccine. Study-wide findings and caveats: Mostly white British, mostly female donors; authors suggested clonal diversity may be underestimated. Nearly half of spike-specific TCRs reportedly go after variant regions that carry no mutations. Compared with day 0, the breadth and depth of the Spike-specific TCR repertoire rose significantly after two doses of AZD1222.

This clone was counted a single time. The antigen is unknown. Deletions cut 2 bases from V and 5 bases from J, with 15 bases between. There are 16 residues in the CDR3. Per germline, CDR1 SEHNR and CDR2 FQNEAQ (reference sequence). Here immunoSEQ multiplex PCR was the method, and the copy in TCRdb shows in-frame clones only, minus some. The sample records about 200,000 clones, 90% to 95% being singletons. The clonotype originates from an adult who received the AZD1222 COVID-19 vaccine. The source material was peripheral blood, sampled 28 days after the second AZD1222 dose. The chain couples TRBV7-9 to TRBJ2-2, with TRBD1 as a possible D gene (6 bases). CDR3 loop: CASSLSRQGKTGELFF. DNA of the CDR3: TGTGCCAGCAGCTTATCTCGGCAGGGGAAGACCGGGGAGCTGTTTTTT.